This T cell receptor beta chain was retrieved from a study of T cell responses to AZD1222 COVID-19 vaccine. The method was immunoSEQ multiplex PCR; TCRdb's version includes in-frame clones alone and lacks a portion of them. The repertoire consists of some 150,000 clones, with about 88% occurring once and the leading ten covering approximately 6.6%. The CDR3 is 15 amino acids. Germline CDR1 reads SGHRS; CDR2 reads YFSETQ. V lost 0 bases and J 4 bases, leaving 13 bases between the germline ends. This specimen consisted of peripheral blood, obtained after recovery from COVID-19. This receptor was identified in an adult who had recovered from COVID-19. The chain couples TRBV5-1 to TRBJ1-1, with a tentative D call TRBD1 (5 bases). CDR3 bases: TGCGCCAGCAGCTTGGACGAGGGGTGGACCACTGAAGCTTTCTTT. This codes for CASSLDEGWTTEAFF.